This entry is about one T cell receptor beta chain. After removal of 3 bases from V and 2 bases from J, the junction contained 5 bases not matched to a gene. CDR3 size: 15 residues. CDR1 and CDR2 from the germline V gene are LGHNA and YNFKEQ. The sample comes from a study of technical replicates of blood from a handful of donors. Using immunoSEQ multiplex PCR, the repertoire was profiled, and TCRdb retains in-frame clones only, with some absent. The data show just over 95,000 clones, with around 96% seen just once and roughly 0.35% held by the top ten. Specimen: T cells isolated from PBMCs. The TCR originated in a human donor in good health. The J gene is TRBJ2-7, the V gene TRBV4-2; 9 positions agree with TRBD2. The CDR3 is CASSQASSGAYEQYF. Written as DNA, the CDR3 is TGTGCCAGCAGCCAGGCCTCTAGCGGGGCCTACGAGCAGTACTTC.